This TCR beta chain was sequenced for a study of blood T cell repertoires in COVID-19. Study overall: Samples of COVID-19 (acute and convalescent) were obtained from the United States, Italy and Spain.

In the original workflow: Amplifying reference gene primers gave estimates of nucleated cell counts. The assay was immunoSEQ multiplex PCR, and TCRdb's table has in-frame clones only and misses some. That table furnishes V, J and clone size, whereas the DNA furnished D and trimming. Of almost 250,000 clones listed, around 85% were seen once; the top ten hold 9.1%. Germline CDR1 reads MNHEY; CDR2 reads SVGEGT. V was shortened by 5 bases and J by 0 bases, with 16 bases between the two germline ends. There are 16 residues in the CDR3. The J gene is TRBJ1-2, the V gene TRBV6-2 or TRBV6-3; a possible D gene is TRBD1 (5 bases). The receptor's source is a woman aged 45-59 years with acute COVID-19. The sequenced sample was PBMCs or T cells enriched from blood (not recorded which). The CDR3 loop reads CASSPTSTDTNYGYTF. CDR3 in DNA: TGTGCCAGCAGTCCGACCTCGACAGACACTAACTATGGCTACACCTTC.